Following are 32 T cell receptor beta chains from one sample sequenced in a study of T cells in Graves' hyperthyroidism and ophthalmopathy. The CDR3 regions of TCR beta were amplified from RNA transcripts. TCR CDR3 underwent first-round RT-PCR with the HTBI primer set. TCRdb re-called the multiplex PCR reads through MiXCR, storing one row per CDR3 protein. The sample lists about 320,000 distinct CDR3 sequences, 16% seen once, with around 35% in the top ten. The sequenced sample consisted of blood. Every receptor here comes from a young man with Graves' hyperthyroidism.

The chain uses TRBV7-3 and TRBJ2-3; 7 positions agree with TRBD1. This CDR3 contains 14 residues. Germline V lookup: CDR1 SGHTA, CDR2 FQGTGA. J was trimmed by 4 bases and V by 5 bases; bases with no gene match: 6. For the CDR3, the DNA is TGTGCCAGCAGCCAGACAGGGCCCCCAGATACGCAGTATTTT. As protein: CASSQTGPPDTQYF. Using reference TRBV7-3 and TRBJ2-3 for the parts outside the CDR3, the full variable domain is GAGVSQTPSNKVTEKGKYVELRCDPISGHTALYWYRQSLGQGPEFLIYFQGTGAADDSGLPNDRFFAVRPEGSVSTLKIQRTERGDSAVYLCASSQTGPPDTQYFGPGTRLTVL.

A remark on this clonotype: The junction departs from germline at one end; a sequencing error may be responsible. The V call is TRBV6-9, the J call TRBJ2-2; TRBD2 matches at 7 bases. This CDR3 has 15 amino acids. Germline CDR1 is MNHGY and CDR2 is SVAAGI. The CDR3 loop reads CTSSWGLFISGELFF. Here the CDR3 DNA reads TGTACCAGCAGTTGGGGACTATTCATTTCCGGGGAGCTGTTTTTT.

In the case of this clonotype: One base away lies a much larger clone, so this may be a sequencing read error. The CDR3 ends on some other residue instead of the conserved phenylalanine or tryptophan, so this is likely a read error. J is TRBJ2-1 and V is TRBV11-3, with 7 bases aligning to TRBD1. This CDR3 contains 20 residues. Germline V gene data show CDR1 as SGHNT and CDR2 as YENEEA. V trimming: 5 bases; J trimming: 4 bases; junction bases outside the gene matches: 23. DNA for the CDR3: TGTGCCAGCAGCCAAGGCCGAATAAGGACAGGCCCCACCGTTTACAATGAGCAGTTCCTC. Translating gives CASSQGRIRTGPTVYNEQFL.

The rearrangement joins TRBV7-2 to TRBJ1-5; no firm D call. Trimming pared 6 bases from V and 6 bases from J, leaving 9 bases between. The germline V gene has CDR1 SGHTA and CDR2 FQGNSA. The CDR3 consists of 12 residues. The CDR3: CASRSTGQPQHF. The CDR3 DNA reads as TGTGCCAGCAGATCCACGGGTCAGCCCCAGCATTTT.

There are a few counts of this clonotype. The rearrangement links TRBV29-1 to TRBJ2-1; D not certain. Trimming pared 7 bases from V and 0 bases from J, leaving 13 bases between. In germline, CDR1 is SQVTM, CDR2 ANQGSEA. The CDR3 extends over 14 amino acids. CDR3 amino acids: CSALRPSSYNEQFF. In DNA form, the CDR3 reads TGCAGCGCCCTACGGCCCAGCTCCTACAATGAGCAGTTCTTC.

This clonotype was counted many times. The CDR3 region has the DNA TGCAGTGCCCCCCGGTTGGTCGAGACCCAGTACTTC. As protein: CSAPRLVETQYF. The chain combines TRBV20-1 with TRBJ2-5; D is undetermined. CDR1 is DFQATT, CDR2 SNEGSKA, per germline (reference sequence). The CDR3 length is 12 residues. Trimming shortened V by 6 bases and J by 5 bases, and 13 bases separated the two germline ends.

This clonotype was seen repeatedly, ten times or more. The rearrangement uses TRBV11-3 and TRBJ2-1; 8 bases are shared with TRBD1. The CDR3 consists of 15 residues. The V gene end was trimmed by 5 bases and the J gene end by 6 bases; junction bases not matched to a gene: 9. Germline V gene lookup returns CDR1 SGHNT and CDR2 YENEEA. The chain's CDR3 is CASSIEDRVSNEQFF. The CDR3 region has the DNA TGTGCCAGCAGCATCGAGGACAGGGTTAGCAATGAGCAGTTCTTC.

This clonotype has a handful of counts. J is TRBJ2-7 and V is TRBV6-5, with TRBD2 matching over 7 bases. V trimming: 0 bases; J trimming: 6 bases; junction bases outside the gene matches: 5. CDR1 is MNHEY and CDR2 is SVGAGI in the germline V gene. CDR3 length equals 14 residues. The CDR3 is CASSYSSGRVEQYF. Here the CDR3 DNA reads TGTGCCAGCAGTTACTCTTCAGGGAGGGTCGAGCAGTACTTC.

V is TRBV19 and J is TRBJ1-1; D might be TRBD1 (5 bases). The V and J ends lost 5 bases and 3 bases respectively, with 28 bases between them. The length of the CDR3 is 19 residues. Germline values: CDR1 LNHDA, CDR2 SQIVND (reference sequence). The chain's CDR3 is CASSPQTGTQRRRYTEAFF. DNA of the CDR3: TGTGCCAGTAGTCCCCAAACCGGGACCCAGAGGAGACGATACACTGAAGCTTTCTTT.

The chain is built from TRBV29-1 and TRBJ2-3, with TRBD1 identical over 9 bases. Germline CDR1 SQVTM, CDR2 ANQGSEA. The CDR3 spans 14 residues. Trimming at V came to 6 bases and at J to 5 bases, leaving 9 bases not matched to a gene. In nucleotides, the CDR3 is TGCAGCGTCGGACAGGGGCCGGCCGGAGATACGCAGTATTTT. This sequence encodes CSVGQGPAGDTQYF.

This sequence joins TRBV20-1 and TRBJ2-1; 9 bases fit TRBD1. Germline loops: CDR1 DFQATT, CDR2 SNEGSKA (reference sequence). V trimming: 0 bases; J trimming: 7 bases; junction bases outside the gene matches: 4. The CDR3 totals 14 residues. The CDR3 spells CSARDPDRGNEQFF. The CDR3 coding sequence is TGCAGTGCTAGAGACCCGGACAGGGGTAATGAGCAGTTCTTC.

The chain joins TRBV15 to TRBJ1-5; D remains ambiguous. Germline values: CDR1 LNHNV, CDR2 YYDKDF (reference sequence). The length of the CDR3 is 15 residues. Trimming took 0 bases from V and 5 from J, leaving 11 bases between them. CDR3 sequence reads: CATSRDRDGHQPQHF. As DNA, the CDR3 is TGTGCCACCAGCAGAGATCGAGACGGACATCAGCCCCAGCATTTT.

The rearrangement joins TRBV9 to TRBJ2-7; D ambiguous. Germline loops: CDR1 SGDLS, CDR2 YYNGEE. The CDR3 is 15 residues long. The V and J ends lost 0 bases and 4 bases respectively, with 14 bases between them. CDR3 residues: CASSVAVGPGYEQYF. DNA of the CDR3: TGTGCCAGCAGCGTAGCCGTCGGTCCTGGTTACGAGCAGTACTTC.

The V and J genes are TRBV5-6 and TRBJ2-5; D not resolved. CDR3 length: 14 amino acids. Germline-derived CDR1 and CDR2 are SGHDT and YYEEEE. V lost 0 bases to trimming and J lost 5 bases, with 11 bases between them. This CDR3 reads CASSLEDSLETQYF. CDR3 DNA: TGTGCCAGCAGCTTGGAGGATAGTTTGGAGACCCAGTACTTC.

CDR3 sequence (DNA): TGTGCCTGGAGTGTATCCAGTACTAACTATGGCTACACCTTC. It is translated as CAWSVSSTNYGYTF. V and J are TRBV30 and TRBJ1-2, with D unclear. Germline-derived CDR1 and CDR2 are GTSNPN and SVGIG (reference sequence). The V and J ends lost 0 bases and 0 bases respectively, with 8 bases between them. The CDR3 loop spans 14 amino acids.

In this sample, this clonotype turned up many times. This chain links TRBV7-2 with TRBJ2-3; TRBD1 or TRBD2 may be the D gene (5 bases each). The germline V and J ends were trimmed by 1 base and 6 bases, with 11 bases remaining between them. Germline loops: CDR1 SGHTA, CDR2 FQGNSA. CDR3 size: 14 residues. The CDR3 loop is CASSLGGVTDTQYF. The CDR3 DNA is TGTGCCAGCAGCTTAGGAGGGGTTACTGATACGCAGTATTTT.

This clonotype came up many times. This chain joins TRBV7-9 and TRBJ2-1; a possible D gene is TRBD2 (6 bases). The length of the CDR3 is 13 residues. Germline V gene sequence: CDR1 SEHNR, CDR2 FQNEAQ (reference sequence). Trimming shortened V by 5 bases and J by 7 bases, and 12 bases separated the two germline ends. The chain's CDR3 is CASSTAGPNEQFF. In DNA form, the CDR3 reads TGTGCCAGCAGCACCGCGGGGCCGAATGAGCAGTTCTTC.

The chain joins TRBV29-1 to TRBJ1-2, with D unresolved. In germline, CDR1 is SQVTM, CDR2 ANQGSEA. The V and J ends lost 7 bases and 3 bases respectively, with 18 bases between them. The CDR3 covers 14 residues. The DNA for the CDR3 is TGCAGCGATCATCAGGACCATATAGACTATGGCTACACCTTC. Protein: CSDHQDHIDYGYTF.

The J gene is TRBJ2-5, the V gene TRBV24-1; TRBD2 matches at 7 bases. Unmatched junction bases numbered 5, after V lost 4 bases and J lost 1 base. This CDR3 is built from 15 residues. The V gene's germline CDR1 is KGHDR and CDR2 SFDVKD. Here the CDR3 reads CATSDPGEGQETQYF. The CDR3 bases are TGTGCCACCAGTGACCCCGGGGAGGGCCAAGAGACCCAGTACTTC.

The chain has TRBV20-1 and TRBJ2-1; 8 positions match TRBD2. Unmatched junction bases numbered 15, after V lost 5 bases and J lost 9 bases. The CDR3 is 15 residues long. Germline V lookup: CDR1 DFQATT, CDR2 SNEGSKA (reference sequence). In DNA, the CDR3 is TGCAGTGCTCAATATAGCGGGAAGGTATATGGTGAGCAGTTCTTC. It codes for CSAQYSGKVYGEQFF.

This clonotype has a count of ten or more. The V gene is TRBV28, the J gene TRBJ2-2, with D possibly being TRBD2 (6 bases). This CDR3 region has 16 residues. Germline V gene sequence: CDR1 MDHEN, CDR2 SYDVKM. The V gene lost 9 bases and the J gene lost 6 bases, with 23 bases spanning the gap. The CDR3 region is CASSWSGEAFAGELFF. The CDR3 bases are TGTGCCAGTAGCTGGTCGGGGGAAGCTTTCGCCGGGGAGCTGTTTTTT.

Many counts were recorded for this clonotype. The J gene is TRBJ2-1, the V gene TRBV20-1; 10 bases map to TRBD2. This CDR3 is built from 14 residues. The ends lost 2 bases at V and 3 bases at J; junction bases unmatched: 1. Germline values: CDR1 DFQATT, CDR2 SNEGSKA (reference sequence). The DNA for the CDR3 is TGCAGTGCTAGACTAGCGGGAGACTACAATGAGCAGTTCTTC. It yields the protein CSARLAGDYNEQFF.

This clonotype was picked up many times. This sequence joins TRBV11-3 and TRBJ2-4; no definite D call. The CDR3 runs 14 residues. V was cut by 3 bases and J by 0 bases, with 6 bases left in between. Looked up from germline, CDR1 is SGHNT and CDR2 is YENEEA. The DNA for the CDR3 is TGTGCCAGCAGCTTTCGGCTAGCCAAAAACATTCAGTACTTC. Its protein product is CASSFRLAKNIQYF.

This clonotype has a count of ten or more. The chain combines TRBV18 with TRBJ2-7; D is possibly TRBD2 (6 bases). With 1 base removed from V and 1 base from J, the gap between germline ends came to 8 bases. This CDR3 has 14 residues. Per the germline V gene, CDR1 is KGHSH and CDR2 is LQKENI. The CDR3 sequence: CASSPRGRSYEQYF. DNA for the CDR3: TGTGCCAGCTCACCACGAGGGAGGTCCTACGAGCAGTACTTC.

This clonotype was observed many times. V gene TRBV5-8 combines with J gene TRBJ2-7; 7 bases are a match to TRBD2. This CDR3 is built from 15 residues. Germline CDR1 SGHTS, CDR2 YDEGEE. V lost 4 bases and J lost 0; bases outside the gene matches: 7. In nucleotides, the CDR3 is TGTGCCAGCAGCAGAGGAGCGGGGAGCTCCTACGAGCAGTACTTC. Encoded protein: CASSRGAGSSYEQYF.

The gene calls are TRBV19 and TRBJ1-4, with D uncertain. This CDR3 contains 14 residues. V was clipped by 8 bases and J by 3 bases, with 13 bases between them. CDR1 LNHDA and CDR2 SQIVND come from the germline V gene (reference sequence). The CDR3 here is CASSEVAPNEKLFF. In DNA, the CDR3 is TGTGCCAGTTCCGAGGTTGCGCCTAATGAAAAACTGTTTTTT. Variable domain in full (rest from reference TRBV19 and TRBJ1-4): DGGITQSPKYLFRKEGQNVTLSCEQNLNHDAMYWYRQDPGQGLRLIYYSQIVNDFQKGDIAEGYSVSREKKESFPLTVTSAQKNPTAFYLCASSEVAPNEKLFFGSGTQLSVL.

This clonotype was counted between two and nine times. This rearrangement joins TRBV19 to TRBJ2-3; D possibly corresponds to TRBD2 (5 bases). Trimming removed 5 bases from V and 6 bases from J, with 18 bases in between. Per the germline V gene, CDR1 is LNHDA and CDR2 is SQIVND (reference sequence). This CDR3 comprises 15 residues. The CDR3 sequence is CASSGRPGRGDTQYF. Written as DNA, the CDR3 is TGTGCCAGTAGTGGACGCCCGGGCCGCGGGGATACGCAGTATTTT.

This clonotype occurred many times. The chain couples TRBV20-1 to TRBJ1-2; D is perhaps TRBD1 (6 bases). There are 12 residues in the CDR3. Germline-derived CDR1 and CDR2 are DFQATT and SNEGSKA (reference sequence). V was clipped by 5 bases and J by 2 bases, with 9 bases between them. The CDR3 DNA is TGCAGTGCTTCCACAGGGAACTATGGCTACACCTTC. This sequence encodes CSASTGNYGYTF.

Many counts were recorded for this clonotype. The chain joins TRBV11-2 to TRBJ2-7; D perhaps matches TRBD1 (5 bases). Trimming took off 5 bases at V and 1 base at J, with 12 bases between the two ends. The CDR3 totals 14 residues. Per germline, CDR1 SGHAT and CDR2 FQNNGV. The CDR3 DNA is TGTGCCAGCAGCGTAATTGACAGTTCCTACGAGCAGTACTTC. Translation: CASSVIDSSYEQYF.

The V and J genes are TRBV9 and TRBJ2-7; D is possibly TRBD2 (5 bases). Trimming shortened V by 4 bases and J by 5 bases, and 10 bases separated the two germline ends. Per germline, CDR1 SGDLS and CDR2 YYNGEE. The CDR3 has 12 residues. CDR3 sequence: CASSPGFNEQYF. CDR3 nucleotides: TGTGCCAGCAGCCCGGGATTCAACGAGCAGTACTTC.

The chain couples TRBV10-1 to TRBJ2-1, with 8 bases matching TRBD2. The CDR3 sequence is 14 residues long. Germline V gene lookup returns CDR1 WNHNN and CDR2 SYGVQD (reference sequence). The junction had 7 bases not matched to a gene; V was cut back by 6 bases and J by 6 bases. The CDR3 loop reads CASSGGTSSNEQFF. The CDR3 DNA reads TGCGCCAGCAGCGGGGGGACTAGTAGCAATGAGCAGTTCTTC.

This clonotype was seen only a few times. This sequence joins TRBV14 and TRBJ2-1; 7 bases are a match to TRBD2. The CDR3 runs to 15 residues. CDR1 and CDR2 (germline): SGHDN, FVKESK. V shed 5 bases and J 2 bases; nucleotides not matched to a gene: 6. CDR3 protein: CASSLTTSPYNEQFF. The DNA of the CDR3 is TGTGCCAGCAGCTTGACGACTAGCCCCTACAATGAGCAGTTCTTC. Full variable domain (missing parts from reference TRBV14 and TRBJ2-1): EAGVTQFPSHSVIEKGQTVTLRCDPISGHDNLYWYRRVMGKEIKFLLHFVKESKQDESGMPNNRFLAERTGGTYSTLKVQPAELEDSGVYFCASSLTTSPYNEQFFGPGTRLTVL.